This TCR beta chain was obtained from a study of STAT5B mutations in CD4+ large granular lymphocyte leukemia. The CDR3 contains 13 residues. Germline CDR1 reads MNHNS; CDR2 reads SASEGT. This clone has more than one count but fewer than ten. Germline is not matched at one junction end, which may reflect a read error. The table came from immunoSEQ multiplex PCR; TCRdb's copy has only in-frame clones and leaves some out. The table lists tens of thousands of clones, around 71% of them singletons. The chain couples TRBV6-1 to TRBJ1-1; D gene unclear. Sequencing was carried out using CD4+ T cells from blood buffy coats. This receptor was taken from a human donor in good health. The CDR3 DNA sequence: TGTGCCAGCAGGGAAGACGGGAACACTGAAGCTTTCTTT. This encodes CASREDGNTEAFF.